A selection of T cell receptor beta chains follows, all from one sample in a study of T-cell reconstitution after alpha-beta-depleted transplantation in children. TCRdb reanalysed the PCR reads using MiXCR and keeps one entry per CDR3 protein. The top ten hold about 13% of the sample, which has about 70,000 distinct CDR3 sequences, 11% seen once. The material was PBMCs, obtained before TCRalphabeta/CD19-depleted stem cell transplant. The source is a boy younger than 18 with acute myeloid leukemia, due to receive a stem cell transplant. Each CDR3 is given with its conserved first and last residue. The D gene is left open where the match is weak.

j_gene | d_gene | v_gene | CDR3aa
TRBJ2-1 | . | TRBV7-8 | CASSLRGGGASWSSYNEQFF
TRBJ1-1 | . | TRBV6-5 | CASSYSRNTEAFF
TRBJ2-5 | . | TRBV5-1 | CASTSRRGPGETQYF
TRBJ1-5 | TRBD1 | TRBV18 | CASSSRSGQGISSNQPQHF
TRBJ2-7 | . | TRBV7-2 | CASSLASYYEQYF
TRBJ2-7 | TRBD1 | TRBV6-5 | CASSSNGQVPYEQYF
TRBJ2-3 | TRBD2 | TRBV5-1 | CASSLAGTSSGTDTQYF
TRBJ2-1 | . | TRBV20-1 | CSEVGLGYEQFF
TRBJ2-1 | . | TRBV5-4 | CASSPGTRNEQFF
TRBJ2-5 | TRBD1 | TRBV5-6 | CASSSYRDRGGETQYF
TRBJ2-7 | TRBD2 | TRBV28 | CASSPPGLAPYEQYF
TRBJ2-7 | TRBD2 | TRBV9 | CASSVEKLAGGREQYF
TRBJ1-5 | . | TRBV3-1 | CASSQAPGGNQPQHF
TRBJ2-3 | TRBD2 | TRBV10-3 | CAISETPLAGGVTDTQYF
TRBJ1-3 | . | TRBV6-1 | CASLIGTNSGNTIYF